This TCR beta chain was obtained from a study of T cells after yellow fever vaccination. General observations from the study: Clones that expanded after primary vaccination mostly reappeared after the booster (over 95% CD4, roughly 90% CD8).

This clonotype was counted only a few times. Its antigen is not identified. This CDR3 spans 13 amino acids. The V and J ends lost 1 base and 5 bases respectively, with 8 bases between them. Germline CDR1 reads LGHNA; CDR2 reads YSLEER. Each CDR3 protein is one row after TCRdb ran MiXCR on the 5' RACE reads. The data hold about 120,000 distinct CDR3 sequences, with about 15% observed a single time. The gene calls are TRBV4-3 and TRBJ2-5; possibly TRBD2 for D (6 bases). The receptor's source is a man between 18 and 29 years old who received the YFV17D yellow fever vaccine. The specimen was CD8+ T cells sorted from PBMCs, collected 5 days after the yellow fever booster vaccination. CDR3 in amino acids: CASSQGGEETQYF. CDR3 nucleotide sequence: TGCGCCAGCAGCCAAGGGGGGGAGGAGACCCAGTACTTC.